This TCR beta chain was profiled in a study of OX40 agonist ivuxolimab in advanced cancers. Overall study: With a range of roughly 23 to 85, age averaged approximately 64 years, and around 80% were male. General study results and limits: The study observed clonal expansion of CD4+ and CD8+ blood T cells by week 6 at 0.1 to 3.0 mg/kg.

Libraries were prepared by immunoSEQ multiplex PCR; TCRdb keeps only in-frame clonotypes and omits some of them. The data contain 8,500 to 10,000 clones, around 92% of them singletons. Concerning this clone: Its antigen is unidentified.

Baseline was the first blood sampling point, followed by cycle 4 day 1 and cycle 7 day 1. The V gene end was trimmed by 2 bases and the J gene end by 7 bases; junction bases not matched to a gene: 6. This CDR3 spans 15 amino acids. The V gene's germline CDR1 is MNHNY and CDR2 SVGAGI (reference sequence). The chain recombines TRBV6-6 with TRBJ2-1; 9 bases line up with TRBD2. The sequencing used CD4+ or CD8+ T cells sorted from blood, collected in a trial of the OX40 agonist ivuxolimab. The sequence came from an adult with an advanced solid tumor such as melanoma, head and neck, liver or kidney cancer. This chain's CDR3 is CASSYAGGPTNEQFF. CDR3 DNA sequence: TGTGCCAGCAGTTACGCGGGAGGGCCCACAAATGAGCAGTTCTTC.